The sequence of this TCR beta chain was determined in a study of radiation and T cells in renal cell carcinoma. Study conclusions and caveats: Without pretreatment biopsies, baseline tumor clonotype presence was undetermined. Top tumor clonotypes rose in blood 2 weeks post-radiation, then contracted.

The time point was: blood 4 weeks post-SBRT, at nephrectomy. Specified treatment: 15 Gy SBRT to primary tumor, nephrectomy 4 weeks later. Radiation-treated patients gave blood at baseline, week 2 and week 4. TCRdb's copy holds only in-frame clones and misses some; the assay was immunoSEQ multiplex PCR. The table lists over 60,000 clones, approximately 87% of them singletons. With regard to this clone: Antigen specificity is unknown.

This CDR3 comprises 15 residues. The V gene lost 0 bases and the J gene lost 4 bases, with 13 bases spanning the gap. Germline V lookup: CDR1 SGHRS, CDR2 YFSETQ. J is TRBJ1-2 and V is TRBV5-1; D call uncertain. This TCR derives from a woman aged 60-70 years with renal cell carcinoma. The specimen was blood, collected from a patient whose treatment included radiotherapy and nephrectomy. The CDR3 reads CASSLDTNSLYGYTF. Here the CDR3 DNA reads TGCGCCAGCAGCTTGGACACGAACTCACTCTATGGCTACACCTTC.